This is a list of T cell receptor beta chains from one sample in a study of T cells after yellow fever vaccination. MiXCR was run by TCRdb on the 5' RACE reads, yielding one entry per CDR3 protein. The sample yields fewer than 400,000 distinct CDR3 sequences, 6% to 8% seen once. Sequencing was performed on PBMCs, taken 5 days after the yellow fever booster vaccination. The source of these receptors is a young man who received the YFV17D yellow fever vaccine. Both conserved end residues are trimmed from each CDR3. A D gene is named only where the DNA matches it firmly.

d_call j_call v_call cdr3_aa
. TRBJ2-2 TRBV19 ASRPPGLRTGELF
TRBD2 TRBJ2-1 TRBV7-2 ASSSPTSGSSYNEQF
. TRBJ1-1 TRBV20-1 SASSKVDREKTF
. TRBJ2-5 TRBV3-1 ASSQAAQAQETQY
. TRBJ2-1 TRBV5-1 ASSYDSGSYNEQF
TRBD2 TRBJ2-1 TRBV2 ASSELAGGTNEQF
. TRBJ1-1 TRBV12-3/TRBV12-4 ASSYRTGNTEAF
TRBD1 TRBJ2-7 TRBV5-1 ASNPTGGPYEQY
. TRBJ1-5 TRBV7-9 ASSLDSQPQH
TRBD2 TRBJ2-6 TRBV29-1 SVERLAGGPGANVLT
. TRBJ1-1 TRBV28 ASGHEWGAEAF
TRBD1 TRBJ2-7 TRBV6-6 ASSSRGQGSRS
TRBD2 TRBJ2-1 TRBV10-3 AISERLAGTSYNEQF
. TRBJ2-5 TRBV5-1 ASSLEALRETQY
. TRBJ1-1 TRBV20-1 SARQHTNRDVAF
. TRBJ2-7 TRBV18 ASSPPSLGEQY
TRBD1 TRBJ1-5 TRBV7-2 ASSRTGQGWNQPQH
TRBD2 TRBJ2-5 TRBV20-1 SARSRSSGTHETQY
. TRBJ1-1 TRBV28 ASSPQMMGDTEAF
TRBD1 TRBJ1-1 TRBV7-9 ASSRRQGRGRETEAF